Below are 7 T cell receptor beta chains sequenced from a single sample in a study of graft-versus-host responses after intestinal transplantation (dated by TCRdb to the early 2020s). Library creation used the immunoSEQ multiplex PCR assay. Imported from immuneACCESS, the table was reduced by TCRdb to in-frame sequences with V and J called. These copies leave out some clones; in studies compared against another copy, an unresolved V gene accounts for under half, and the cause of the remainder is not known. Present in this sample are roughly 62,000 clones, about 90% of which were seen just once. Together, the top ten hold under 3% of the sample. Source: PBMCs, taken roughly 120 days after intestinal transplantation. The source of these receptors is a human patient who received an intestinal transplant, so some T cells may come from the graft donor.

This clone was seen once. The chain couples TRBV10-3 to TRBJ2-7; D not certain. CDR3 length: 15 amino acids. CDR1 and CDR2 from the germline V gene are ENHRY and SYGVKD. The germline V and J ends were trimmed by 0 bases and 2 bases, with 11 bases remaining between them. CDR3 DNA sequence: TGTGCCATCAGTGAGTCGAGGACGGCTACCTACGAGCAGTACTTC. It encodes CAISESRTATYEQYF.

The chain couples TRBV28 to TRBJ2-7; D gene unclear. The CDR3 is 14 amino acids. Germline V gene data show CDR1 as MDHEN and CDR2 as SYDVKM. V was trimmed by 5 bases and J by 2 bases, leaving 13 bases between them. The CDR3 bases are TGTGCCAGCAGTGTTAACCTGCCAACCTACGAGCAGTACTTC. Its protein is CASSVNLPTYEQYF.

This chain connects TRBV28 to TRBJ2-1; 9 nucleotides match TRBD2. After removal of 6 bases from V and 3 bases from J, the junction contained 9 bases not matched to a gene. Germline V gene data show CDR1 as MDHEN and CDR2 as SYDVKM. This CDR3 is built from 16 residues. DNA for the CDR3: TGTGCCAGCAGGTTGGGGGCGGGAGGGGGCTACAATGAGCAGTTCTTC. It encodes CASRLGAGGGYNEQFF.

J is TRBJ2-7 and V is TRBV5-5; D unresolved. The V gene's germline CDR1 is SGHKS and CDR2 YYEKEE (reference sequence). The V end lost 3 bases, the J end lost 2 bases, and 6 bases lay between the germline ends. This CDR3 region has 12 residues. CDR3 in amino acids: CASSWDPYEQYF. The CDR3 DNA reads TGTGCCAGCAGCTGGGATCCCTACGAGCAGTACTTC.

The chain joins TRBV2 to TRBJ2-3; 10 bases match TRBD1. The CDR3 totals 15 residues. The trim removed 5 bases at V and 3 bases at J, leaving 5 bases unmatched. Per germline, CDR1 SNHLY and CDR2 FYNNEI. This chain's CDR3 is CASSKRTGGTDTQYF. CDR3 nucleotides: TGTGCCAGCAGTAAACGGACAGGGGGAACAGATACGCAGTATTTT.

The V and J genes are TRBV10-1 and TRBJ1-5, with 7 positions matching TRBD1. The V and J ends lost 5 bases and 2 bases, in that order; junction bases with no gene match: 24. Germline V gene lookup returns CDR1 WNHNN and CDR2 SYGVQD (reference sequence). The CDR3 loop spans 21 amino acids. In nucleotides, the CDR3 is TGCGCCAGCAGTCCCTACCCGCGACTAATGGACGGACAGGTTGGCAATCAGCCCCAGCATTTT. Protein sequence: CASSPYPRLMDGQVGNQPQHF.

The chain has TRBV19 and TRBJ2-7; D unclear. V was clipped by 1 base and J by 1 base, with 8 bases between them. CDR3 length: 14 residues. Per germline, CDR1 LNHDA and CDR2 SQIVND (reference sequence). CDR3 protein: CASSIGGGSYEQYF. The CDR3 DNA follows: TGTGCCAGTAGTATAGGGGGTGGGTCCTACGAGCAGTACTTC.